This T cell receptor beta chain is from a study of blood T cell repertoires in COVID-19. Trimming took off 4 bases at V and 3 bases at J, with 11 bases between the two ends. Germline-derived CDR1 and CDR2 are SGHRS and YFSETQ. The CDR3 consists of 15 residues. Some clones are missing from TCRdb's copy, which holds only in-frame ones; the method was immunoSEQ multiplex PCR. The sample yields 260,000 or so clones, roughly 82% seen once. There are a few counts of this clone. This receptor was obtained from a woman between 70 and 85 years old with acute or convalescent COVID-19. The material sequenced was peripheral blood. The chain is built from TRBV5-1 and TRBJ1-6; D gene unclear. CDR3 coding DNA: TGCGCCAGCAGCGGTGCAGCGAACTATAATTCACCCCTCCACTTT. This sequence encodes CASSGAANYNSPLHF.